These 2 T cell receptor beta chains share one sample of origin, sequenced in a study of T cells in Graves' hyperthyroidism and ophthalmopathy. RNA transcripts provided the source from which TCR beta CDR3 regions were amplified. The TCR CDR3 was amplified in a first-round RT-PCR using the HTBI primer set. TCRdb passed the multiplex PCR reads through MiXCR, listing each CDR3 protein once. The repertoire holds over 300,000 distinct CDR3 sequences, with approximately 15% as singletons. Sequencing was done on a sample of blood. The receptors originated from a woman aged 55-70 years with Graves' hyperthyroidism.

The rearrangement links TRBV29-1 to TRBJ2-7; 10 bases are a match to TRBD2. In germline, CDR1 is SQVTM, CDR2 ANQGSEA. The CDR3 sequence is 14 residues long. Germline trimming cut 4 bases from V and 5 bases from J; bases unmatched to any gene: 8. The CDR3 region is CSVGSTSGYDEQYF. The CDR3 DNA reads TGCAGCGTTGGGTCGACTAGCGGGTACGACGAGCAGTACTTC.

The chain is built from TRBV19 and TRBJ1-2, with unresolved D. The CDR3 consists of 14 residues. The germline gives CDR1 LNHDA, CDR2 SQIVND (reference sequence). Between the trimmed V and J ends, which lost 1 base and 6 bases, there was a span of 12 bases. DNA of the CDR3: TGTGCCAGTAGTATAGGGGTAGGAGGAGATGGCTACACCTTC. Protein product: CASSIGVGGDGYTF. Full variable domain (rest looked up from reference TRBV19 and TRBJ1-2): DGGITQSPKYLFRKEGQNVTLSCEQNLNHDAMYWYRQDPGQGLRLIYYSQIVNDFQKGDIAEGYSVSREKKESFPLTVTSAQKNPTAFYLCASSIGVGGDGYTFGSGTRLTVV.